A single sample gave rise to the 3 T cell receptor beta chains below, sequenced in a study of OX40 agonist ivuxolimab in advanced cancers. Repertoires were generated with immunoSEQ multiplex PCR, while TCRdb's copy carries only in-frame clones and drops some. Found here are some 52,000 clones, approximately 95% of them singletons; the top ten hold around 25%. The sequenced sample was CD4+ or CD8+ T cells sorted from blood, obtained in a trial of the OX40 agonist ivuxolimab. Receptor source: an adult with an advanced solid tumor such as melanoma, head and neck, liver or kidney cancer.

The chain uses TRBV10-3 and TRBJ2-5; D ambiguous. This CDR3 has 13 residues. V lost 4 bases and J 2 bases, leaving 8 bases between the germline ends. Germline-derived CDR1 and CDR2 are ENHRY and SYGVKD. The CDR3 spells CAISGPSQETQYF. The CDR3 nucleotides read TGTGCCATCAGTGGCCCGAGTCAAGAGACCCAGTACTTC.

The rearrangement joins TRBV11-2 to TRBJ1-2, with unresolved D. Trimming shortened V by 5 bases and J by 4 bases, and 17 bases separated the two germline ends. The germline gives CDR1 SGHAT, CDR2 FQNNGV. CDR3 size: 15 residues. In nucleotides, the CDR3 is TGTGCCAGCAGCGAAGGGTCGGAGAACGGCTATGGCTACACCTTC. Translation: CASSEGSENGYGYTF.

The chain uses TRBV27 and TRBJ2-3; TRBD1 matches at 8 bases. CDR3 length equals 14 residues. The germline gives CDR1 MNHEY, CDR2 SMNVEV (reference sequence). Trimming took 6 bases from V and 4 from J; bases not matched to a gene: 6. The CDR3: CASSSWTGSDTQYF. Here the CDR3 DNA reads TGTGCCAGCAGCTCCTGGACAGGGTCAGATACGCAGTATTTT.